This T cell receptor beta chain was profiled in a study of cytomegalovirus exposure and HLA in healthy donors. At sampling all donors were nominally healthy, likely with unrecorded immune exposures. V was clipped by 4 bases and J by 4 bases; unmatched bases: 6. The CDR3 covers 15 residues. Germline V gives CDR1 SGHAT, CDR2 FQNNGV. The PCR ran on 60 Vbeta and 13 Jbeta primers. Under the authors' procedure: Unique TCR beta chains totaled about 73 million in a later count, with roughly 10 million of them shared. The protocol was immunoSEQ multiplex PCR, while the TCRdb copy is restricted to in-frame clones and leaves out a portion. That table is the source of V, J and clone size, and D and trimming were worked out from the DNA. The top ten hold 0.7% to 1% of the sample, which has about 160,000 clones, around 88% seen once.

The sequencing input was PBMCs. The gene calls are TRBV11-2 and TRBJ2-5; 10 bases are shared with TRBD2. The TCR originated in a woman in her twenties or thirties in good health and CMV-seronegative. CDR3 residues: CASSSVAGGGETQYF. As DNA, the CDR3 is TGTGCCAGCAGCTCCGTAGCGGGAGGCGGAGAGACCCAGTACTTC.